The present T cell receptor (beta chain) was sequenced within a study of shared clonotypes between healthy human individuals. Germline V gene sequence: CDR1 MDHEN, CDR2 SYDVKM. CDR3 size: 16 residues. V gave up 0 bases and J gave up 5 bases, with 17 bases separating them. Study outcomes and limitations: Sharing of clonotypes among donors was expected to vary with sequencing depth. Some naive CD4 clonotypes, roughly 4.5%, turned up in common across a few donors. The sole specimen, blood, was sampled, and tissue repertoires likely differ. In having few donors, the study represented limited genetic and exposure-history diversity.

Terminally differentiated effector memory CD45RA+ cells were excluded by CCR7 positive selection of CD45RO-negative cells. Of note for this clone: What it binds is not known.

This table comes from immunoSEQ multiplex PCR, and its TCRdb copy is limited to in-frame clones, with some not included. The sample holds 550,000 to 650,000 clones, approximately 96% seen once. The clonotype was recovered from a woman aged 25 to 39 in good health. This rearrangement joins TRBV28 to TRBJ2-7; D is possibly TRBD1 (6 bases). The source material was naive CD8+ T cells sorted from blood. The CDR3 coding sequence is TGTGCCAGCAGTTTATGGGGGGCGGTCTACGGTGACGAGCAGTACTTC. The encoded protein is CASSLWGAVYGDEQYF.